The 13 T cell receptor beta chains presented below share a single source sample, sequenced in a study of long-term antiretroviral therapy in people with HIV. This was the immunoSEQ v3.0 assay at survey level. Clones were read by immunoSEQ multiplex PCR, and TCRdb kept only the in-frame ones, dropping some. Here the sample spans 26,000 or so clones, roughly 78% being singletons. This sample comprised unsorted PBMCs, obtained 1.5 years before starting antiretroviral therapy. The receptors stem from a man aged 18 to 29 with HIV.

The V gene is TRBV9, the J gene TRBJ2-7; possible D gene TRBD2, 6 bases. V lost 0 bases to trimming and J lost 2 bases, with 9 bases between them. The CDR3 consists of 14 residues. Germline CDR1 SGDLS, CDR2 YYNGEE. In DNA, the CDR3 is TGTGCCAGCAGCGTAGGCGGGACCGCCTACGAGCAGTACTTC. Translating it yields CASSVGGTAYEQYF.

This clone appeared a few times. V is TRBV7-8 and J is TRBJ1-2; D not resolved. Germline V lookup: CDR1 SGHVS, CDR2 FQNEAQ. The V end lost 5 bases, the J end lost 6 bases, and 22 bases lay between the germline ends. The CDR3 is 16 amino acids. CDR3 in amino acids: CASSHRRVMGANGYTF. The CDR3 DNA is TGTGCCAGCAGCCATCGAAGGGTAATGGGCGCGAATGGCTACACCTTC.

The V call is TRBV7-9, the J call TRBJ2-3; no clear D. The CDR3 covers 11 residues. Germline lookup yields CDR1 SEHNR and CDR2 FQNEAQ (reference sequence). V shed 5 bases and J shed 6 bases, with 6 bases lying between them. The CDR3 reads CASSPQDTQYF. CDR3 in DNA: TGTGCCAGCAGCCCACAGGATACGCAGTATTTT.

This chain links TRBV7-2 with TRBJ1-1, with D unresolved. This CDR3 has 14 residues. V was clipped by 5 bases and J by 3 bases, with 13 bases between them. Germline values: CDR1 SGHTA, CDR2 FQGNSA. This CDR3 reads CASSDPRIHTEAFF. As DNA, the CDR3 is TGTGCCAGCAGCGACCCCCGAATTCACACTGAAGCTTTCTTT.

The genes are TRBV4-1 and TRBJ1-5, with a tentative D call TRBD1 (6 bases). This CDR3 contains 17 residues. Per germline, CDR1 MGHRA and CDR2 YSYEKL. V gave up 3 bases and J gave up 4 bases, with 19 bases separating them. CDR3 in amino acids: CASSQPGQKGGNQPQHF. The CDR3 region has the DNA TGCGCCAGCAGCCAGCCCGGACAGAAGGGAGGGAATCAGCCCCAGCATTTT.

The V call is TRBV4-1, the J call TRBJ1-5, with D possibly matching TRBD1 (6 bases). Germline CDR1 MGHRA, CDR2 YSYEKL. V lost 1 base and J lost 7, with 20 bases in between. CDR3 size: 17 residues. The CDR3 sequence: CASSQVPGVLPNQPQHF. The CDR3 nucleotides are TGCGCCAGCAGCCAAGTTCCAGGGGTGCTCCCCAACCAGCCCCAGCATTTT.

Points on this clone: Within the sample, other DNA sequences also encode this same CDR3. This chain uses TRBV13 with TRBJ1-2, with D tentatively TRBD1 (5 bases). The CDR3 has 14 amino acids. The V and J ends lost 1 base and 4 bases respectively, with 10 bases between them. Per the germline V gene, CDR1 is PRHDT and CDR2 is FYEKMQ (reference sequence). The CDR3 nucleotides are TGTGCCAGCAGCTTAGCTCCAGACAGCTATGGCTACACCTTC. This sequence encodes CASSLAPDSYGYTF.

The chain links TRBV4-1 to TRBJ1-2; unclear D gene. The germline gives CDR1 MGHRA, CDR2 YSYEKL. Trimming removed 3 bases from V and 5 bases from J, with 13 bases in between. This CDR3 is 14 amino acids long. CDR3 loop: CASSHDGVDYGYTF. In nucleotides, the CDR3 is TGCGCCAGCAGCCATGATGGGGTGGATTATGGCTACACCTTC.

The V call is TRBV7-2, the J call TRBJ1-6; D is undetermined. Germline V gives CDR1 SGHTA, CDR2 FQGNSA. The CDR3 extends over 12 amino acids. The V end lost 1 base, the J end lost 11 bases, and 6 bases lay between the germline ends. CDR3: CASSLDVTPLHF. CDR3 nucleotides: TGTGCCAGCAGCTTAGATGTGACACCCCTCCACTTT.

The chain has TRBV7-2 and TRBJ2-2, with TRBD2 matching over 7 bases. CDR1 and CDR2 (germline): SGHTA, FQGNSA. Trimming cost V 3 bases and J 4 bases; bases outside gene matches: 8. CDR3 size: 16 residues. The DNA for the CDR3 is TGTGCCAGCAGCTTGGTGGGGCGGGAGATCACCGGGGAGCTGTTTTTT. It specifies CASSLVGREITGELFF.

The rearrangement uses TRBV10-3 and TRBJ2-6, with unresolved D. The V end lost 5 bases, the J end lost 4 bases, and 9 bases lay between the germline ends. The CDR3 is 14 amino acids. The germline V gene has CDR1 ENHRY and CDR2 SYGVKD. The CDR3 nucleotides read TGTGCCATCAGTCGGGCCGAAGGGGCCAACGTCCTGACTTTC. Its translation is CAISRAEGANVLTF.

The sample holds a few counts of this clone. V usage is TRBV2 and J usage is TRBJ1-6; no clear D. Germline CDR1 is SNHLY and CDR2 is FYNNEI. The CDR3 length is 13 residues. Trimming pared 3 bases from V and 14 bases from J, leaving 14 bases between. The CDR3 loop reads CASSESTRRSLHF. For the CDR3, the DNA is TGTGCCAGCAGTGAGTCAACCCGTAGGTCCCTCCACTTT.

J is TRBJ1-5 and V is TRBV29-1; no clear D gene. The CDR3 spans 13 residues. Trimming cost V 3 bases and J 2 bases, with 8 bases left between them. Germline V gives CDR1 SQVTM, CDR2 ANQGSEA. CDR3 nucleotides: TGCAGCGTTGATACGGAGCGCAATCAGCCCCAGCATTTT. Translation gives CSVDTERNQPQHF.